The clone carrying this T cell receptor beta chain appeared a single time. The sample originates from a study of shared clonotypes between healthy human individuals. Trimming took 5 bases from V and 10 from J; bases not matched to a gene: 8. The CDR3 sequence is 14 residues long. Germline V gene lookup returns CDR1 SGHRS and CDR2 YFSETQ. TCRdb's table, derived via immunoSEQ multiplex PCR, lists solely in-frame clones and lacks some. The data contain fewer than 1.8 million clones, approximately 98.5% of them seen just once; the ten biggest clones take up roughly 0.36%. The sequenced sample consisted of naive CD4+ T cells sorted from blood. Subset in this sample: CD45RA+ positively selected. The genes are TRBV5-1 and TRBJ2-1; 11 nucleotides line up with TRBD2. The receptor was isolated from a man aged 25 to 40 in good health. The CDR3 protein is CASSPSGRLREQFF. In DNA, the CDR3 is TGCGCCAGCAGTCCTAGCGGGAGGCTTCGGGAGCAGTTCTTC.